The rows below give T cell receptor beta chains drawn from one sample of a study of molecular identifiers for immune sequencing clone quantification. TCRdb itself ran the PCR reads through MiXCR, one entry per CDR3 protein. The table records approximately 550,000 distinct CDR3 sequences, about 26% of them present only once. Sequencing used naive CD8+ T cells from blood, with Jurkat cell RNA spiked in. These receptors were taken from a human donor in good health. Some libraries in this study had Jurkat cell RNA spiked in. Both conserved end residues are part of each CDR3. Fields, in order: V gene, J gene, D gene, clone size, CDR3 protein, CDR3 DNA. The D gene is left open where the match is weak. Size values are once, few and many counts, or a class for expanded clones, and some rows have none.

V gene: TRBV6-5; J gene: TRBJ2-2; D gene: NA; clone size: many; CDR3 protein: CASNQHNTGELFF; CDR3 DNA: TGTGCCAGCAACCAGCATAACACCGGGGAGCTGTTTTTT
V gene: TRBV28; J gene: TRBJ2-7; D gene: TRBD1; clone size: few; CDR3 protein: CASSQTQGQGPYEQYF; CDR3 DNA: TGTGCCAGCAGTCAAACCCAGGGACAGGGCCCCTACGAGCAGTACTTC
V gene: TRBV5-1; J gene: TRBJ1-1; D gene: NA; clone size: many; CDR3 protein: CASTEIDLNTEAFF; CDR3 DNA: TGCGCCAGCACCGAGATAGATTTGAACACTGAAGCTTTCTTT
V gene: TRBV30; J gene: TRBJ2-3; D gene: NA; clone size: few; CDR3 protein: CAWSRTGGSTDTQYF; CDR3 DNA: TGTGCCTGGAGTCGGACCGGAGGCAGCACAGATACGCAGTATTTT
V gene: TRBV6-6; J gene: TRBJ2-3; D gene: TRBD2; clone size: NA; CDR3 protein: CAGSSLAGARDTQYF; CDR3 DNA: TGTGCCGGCAGTTCCTTAGCGGGAGCGAGGGATACGCAGTATTTT
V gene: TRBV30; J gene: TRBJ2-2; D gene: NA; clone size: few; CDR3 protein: CAWSKDSNTGELFF; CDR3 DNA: TGTGCCTGGAGTAAGGACAGTAACACCGGGGAGCTGTTTTTT
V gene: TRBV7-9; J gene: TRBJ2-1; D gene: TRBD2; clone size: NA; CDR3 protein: CPSSFPLAGGPGNEQFF; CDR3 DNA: TGTCCCAGCAGCTTCCCTCTCGCGGGGGGGCCGGGGAATGAGCAGTTCTTC
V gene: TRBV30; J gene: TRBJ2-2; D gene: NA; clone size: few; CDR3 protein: CAWSHVNTGELFF; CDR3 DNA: TGTGCCTGGTCACACGTAAACACCGGGGAGCTGTTTTTT
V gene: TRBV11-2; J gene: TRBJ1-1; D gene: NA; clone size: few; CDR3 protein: CASSLDFRYNTEAFF; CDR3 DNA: TGTGCCAGCAGCTTAGATTTCCGGTACAACACTGAAGCTTTCTTT
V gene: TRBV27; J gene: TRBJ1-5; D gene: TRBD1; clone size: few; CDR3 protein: CASSRQGSEENQPQHF; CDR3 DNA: TGTGCCAGCAGTCGACAGGGGTCGGAAGAAAATCAGCCCCAGCATTTT
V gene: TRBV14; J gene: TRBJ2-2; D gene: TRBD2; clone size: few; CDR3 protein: CASSQDPGTSGRAAGELFF; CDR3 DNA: TGTGCCAGCAGCCAAGACCCCGGGACTAGCGGGAGGGCCGCCGGGGAGCTGTTTTTT
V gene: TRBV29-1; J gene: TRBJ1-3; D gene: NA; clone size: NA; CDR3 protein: CSVDRGRNTIYF; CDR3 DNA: TGCAGCGTTGACAGGGGTCGAAACACCATATATTTT
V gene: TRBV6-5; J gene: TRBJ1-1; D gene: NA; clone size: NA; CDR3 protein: CASSDPMNTEAFF; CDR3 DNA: TGTGCCAGCAGTGACCCCATGAACACTGAAGCTTTCTTT
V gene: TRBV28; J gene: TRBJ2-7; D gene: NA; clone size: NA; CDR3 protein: CASSLRESAYEQYF; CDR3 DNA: TGTGCCAGCAGTTTAAGGGAGTCCGCCTACGAGCAGTACTTC
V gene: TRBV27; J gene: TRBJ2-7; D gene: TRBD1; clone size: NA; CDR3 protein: CASAGQGPSYEQYF; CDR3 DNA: TGTGCCAGCGCGGGACAGGGGCCCTCCTACGAGCAGTACTTC
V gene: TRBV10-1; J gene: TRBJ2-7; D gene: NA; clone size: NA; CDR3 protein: CASGDGRTGDEQYF; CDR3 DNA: TGCGCCAGCGGTGATGGACGGACGGGCGACGAGCAGTACTTC
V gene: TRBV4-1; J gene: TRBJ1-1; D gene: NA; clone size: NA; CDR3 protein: CASSHPTGEAFF; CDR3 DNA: TGCGCCAGCAGCCACCCCACCGGAGAAGCTTTCTTT
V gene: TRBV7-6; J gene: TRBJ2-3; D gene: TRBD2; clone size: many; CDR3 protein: CASSESGISDTQYF; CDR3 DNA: TGTGCCAGCAGCGAAAGCGGGATTTCAGATACGCAGTATTTT
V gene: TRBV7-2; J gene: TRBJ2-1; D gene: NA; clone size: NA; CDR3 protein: CASSLVLATSSYNEQFF; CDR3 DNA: TGTGCCAGCAGCTTAGTTTTAGCTACAAGCTCCTACAATGAGCAGTTCTTC
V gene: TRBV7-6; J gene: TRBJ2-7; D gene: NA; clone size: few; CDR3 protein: CASSLAGIGTYEQYF; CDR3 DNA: TGTGCCAGCAGCCTAGCAGGAATAGGAACCTACGAGCAGTACTTC
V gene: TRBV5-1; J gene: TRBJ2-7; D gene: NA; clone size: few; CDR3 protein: CASTPGYTSYEQYF; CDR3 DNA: TGCGCCAGCACCCCGGGGTACACTTCCTACGAGCAGTACTTC
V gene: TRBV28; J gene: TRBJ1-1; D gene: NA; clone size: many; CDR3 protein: CASSVDPRGRDTEAFF; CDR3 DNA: TGTGCCAGCAGTGTAGACCCCCGGGGTCGGGACACTGAAGCTTTCTTT
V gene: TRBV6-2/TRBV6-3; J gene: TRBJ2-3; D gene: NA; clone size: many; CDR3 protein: CAGGGGETDTQYF; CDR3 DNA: TGTGCCGGAGGAGGGGGCGAAACAGATACGCAGTATTTT
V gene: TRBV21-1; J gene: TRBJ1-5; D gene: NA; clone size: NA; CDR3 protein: CASSLTAGRGEQPQRF; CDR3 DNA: TGTGCCAGCAGCCTCACTGCCGGGAGAGGGGAGCAGCCCCAGCGTTTT
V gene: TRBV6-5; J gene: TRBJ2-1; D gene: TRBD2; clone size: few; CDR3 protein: CASSYSAGGPYNEQFF; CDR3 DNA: TGTGCCAGCAGTTACTCGGCGGGAGGGCCGTACAATGAGCAGTTCTTC
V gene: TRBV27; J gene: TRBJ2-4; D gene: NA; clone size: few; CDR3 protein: CASSPDLQGPIVIQYF; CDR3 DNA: TGTGCCAGCAGTCCCGACTTACAGGGCCCGATAGTCATTCAGTACTTC
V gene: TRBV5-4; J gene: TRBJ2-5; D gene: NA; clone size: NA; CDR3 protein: CASNLGQETQYF; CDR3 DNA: TGTGCCAGCAACTTGGGACAAGAGACCCAGTACTTC
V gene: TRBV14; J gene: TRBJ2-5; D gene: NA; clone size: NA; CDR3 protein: CASSQDRGLRETQYF; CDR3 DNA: TGTGCCAGCAGCCAAGACAGGGGATTGAGAGAGACCCAGTACTTC
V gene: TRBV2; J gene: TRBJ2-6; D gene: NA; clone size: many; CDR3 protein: CASSELYSGANVLTF; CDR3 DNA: TGTGCCAGCAGTGAATTGTACTCTGGGGCCAACGTCCTGACTTTC
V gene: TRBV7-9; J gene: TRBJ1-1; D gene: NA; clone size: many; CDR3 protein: CASSFPQPAFF; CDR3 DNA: TGTGCCAGCAGCTTTCCCCAACCGGCTTTCTTT
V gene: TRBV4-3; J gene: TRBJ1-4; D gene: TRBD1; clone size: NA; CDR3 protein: CASSQDIGTGEDNEKLFF; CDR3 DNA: TGCGCCAGCAGCCAAGATATCGGGACAGGGGAGGATAATGAAAAACTGTTTTTT
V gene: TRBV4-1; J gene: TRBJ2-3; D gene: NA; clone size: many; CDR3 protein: CASSQGSSTDTQYF; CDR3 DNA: TGCGCCAGCAGCCAAGGCAGTAGCACAGATACGCAGTATTTT
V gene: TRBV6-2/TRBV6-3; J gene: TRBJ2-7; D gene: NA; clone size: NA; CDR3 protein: CASCTSVYEQYF; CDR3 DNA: TGTGCCAGTTGCACATCAGTCTACGAGCAGTACTTC
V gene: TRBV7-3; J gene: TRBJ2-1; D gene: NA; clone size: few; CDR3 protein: CASSPTTGYNEQFF; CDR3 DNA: TGTGCCAGCAGCCCGACGACAGGATACAATGAGCAGTTCTTC
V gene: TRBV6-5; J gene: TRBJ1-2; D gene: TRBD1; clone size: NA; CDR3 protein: CASSPPDRVGAWYGYTF; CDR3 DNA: TGTGCCAGCAGTCCCCCGGACAGGGTGGGTGCTTGGTATGGCTACACCTTC
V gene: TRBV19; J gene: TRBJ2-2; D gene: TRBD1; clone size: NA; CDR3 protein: CASCIGQEAGELFF; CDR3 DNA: TGTGCCAGTTGTATTGGACAGGAGGCCGGGGAGCTGTTTTTT
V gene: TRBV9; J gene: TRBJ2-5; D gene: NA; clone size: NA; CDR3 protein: CASSAGTLQETQYF; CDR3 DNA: TGTGCCAGCAGCGCAGGGACTCTCCAAGAGACCCAGTACTTC
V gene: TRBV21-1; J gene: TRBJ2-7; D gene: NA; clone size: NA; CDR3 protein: CASSKSSARAYEQYF; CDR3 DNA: TGTGCCAGCAGCAAATCGTCAGCGAGAGCCTACGAGCAGTACTTC
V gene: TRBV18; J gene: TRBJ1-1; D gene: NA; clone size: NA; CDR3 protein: CASSPPGDNTEAFF; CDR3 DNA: TGTGCCAGCTCACCCCCGGGGGACAACACTGAAGCTTTCTTT
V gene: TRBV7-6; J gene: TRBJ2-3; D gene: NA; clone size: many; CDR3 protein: CASSLVAESLDTQYF; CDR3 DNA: TGTGCCAGCAGCTTAGTCGCGGAGAGTTTGGATACGCAGTATTTT
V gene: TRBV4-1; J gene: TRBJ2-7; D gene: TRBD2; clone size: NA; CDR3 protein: CANSQDYGTSGGIMEQYF; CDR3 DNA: TGCGCCAACAGCCAAGATTACGGGACTAGCGGGGGGATTATGGAGCAGTACTTC
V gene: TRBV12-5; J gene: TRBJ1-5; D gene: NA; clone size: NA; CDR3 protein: CASGLVKADGYSPQHF; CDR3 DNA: TGTGCTAGTGGTTTGGTAAAGGCGGATGGGTATTCGCCCCAGCATTTT
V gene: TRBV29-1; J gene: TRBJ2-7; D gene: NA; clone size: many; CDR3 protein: CSVTGTAVGEQYF; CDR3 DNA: TGCAGCGTTACCGGGACCGCCGTGGGGGAGCAGTACTTC